The sequence of this T cell receptor (beta chain) was determined in a study of tumor and adjacent non-tumor tissue in lung cancer. Of note for this clonotype: Its antigen remains unidentified. A single base separates this from a much larger clone, so it may be a read error.

No cell sorting was done before RNA was extracted from the tissue. More than 3 cm separated this lung sample from the edge of the tumor. A modified ARM-PCR protocol with three rounds of nested PCR amplified TCRbeta. TCRdb passed the multiplex PCR reads through MiXCR, listing each CDR3 protein once. The sample has 85,000 to 130,000 distinct CDR3 sequences, less than 75% seen once. Points from the study as a whole: In normal lung, the top 100 clones were significantly more dominant than in tumor.

The source material was distant non-tumor lung tissue. The source is a man aged 25-45 years with non-small cell lung cancer.

This CDR3 reads CASSPGTGKALVGLSYNEQFF. The CDR3 coding sequence is TGTGCCAGCAGTCCGGGGACAGGGAAGGCTCTAGTGGGCCTCTCCTACAATGAGCAGTTCTTC. This chain uses TRBV6-2 or TRBV6-3 with TRBJ2-1, with 9 bases that match TRBD1. The CDR3 sequence is 21 residues long. Looked up from germline, CDR1 is MNHEY and CDR2 is SVGEGT. Trimming took 5 bases from V and 0 from J; bases not matched to a gene: 20.